A single sample gave rise to the 5 T cell receptor beta chains below, sequenced in a study of blood T cells in healthy people across ages. Combining a sample-barcoded 5' primer with a J-beta primer mix, a second PCR ran for about 7 to 11 cycles. TCRdb called the 5' RACE reads again in MiXCR, with one record for every CDR3 protein. The table has 1,100,000 or so distinct CDR3 sequences, under 45% seen once. The sample taken for sequencing was blood. These receptors were obtained from a woman aged 55-69 years in good health.

V gene TRBV29-1 combines with J gene TRBJ2-5; perhaps D is TRBD1 or TRBD2 (12 bases each). Germline CDR1 SQVTM, CDR2 ANQGSEA. This CDR3 has 19 amino acids. Trimming removed 4 bases at V and 11 bases at J, with 38 bases between. CDR3: CSVAGQGALAGGASNEQYF. In DNA form, the CDR3 reads TGCAGCGTTGCGGGACAGGGGGCTCTAGCGGGAGGGGCGTCCAATGAGCAGTACTTC.

The chain carries TRBV27 and TRBJ2-7; possible D gene TRBD2, 6 bases. Trimming stripped 5 bases from V and 6 bases from J, with 14 bases between. Germline CDR1 and CDR2: MNHEY and SMNVEV (reference sequence). CDR3 length equals 13 residues. The CDR3 region is CASSRLASSEQYF. DNA of the CDR3: TGTGCCAGCAGTCGGCTAGCGAGCTCCGAGCAGTACTTC.

This clonotype was counted a few times. The chain combines TRBV4-1 with TRBJ2-1; possibly TRBD1 or TRBD2 for D (5 bases each). Germline V lookup: CDR1 MGHRA, CDR2 YSYEKL. The CDR3 loop spans 15 amino acids. With 1 base removed from V and 10 bases from J, the gap between germline ends came to 17 bases. The chain's CDR3 is CASSQVGTALSEQFF. The CDR3 DNA reads as TGCGCCAGCAGCCAAGTAGGGACCGCTCTCTCGGAGCAGTTCTTC.

The chain is built from TRBV20-1 and TRBJ2-1, with 7 bases fitting TRBD2. CDR3 length equals 13 residues. With 3 bases clipped from V and 6 bases from J, the junction kept 5 bases outside the gene matches. Germline V CDR1 and CDR2: DFQATT, SNEGSKA (reference sequence). This CDR3 reads CSARTSLGNEQFF. DNA of the CDR3: TGCAGTGCTAGGACTAGCTTGGGCAATGAGCAGTTCTTC.

The chain recombines TRBV10-3 with TRBJ1-5, with no clear D. Germline V lookup: CDR1 ENHRY, CDR2 SYGVKD. The CDR3 covers 12 residues. V was cut by 0 bases and J by 9 bases, with 6 bases left in between. The CDR3 region is CAISESARPQHF. The CDR3 nucleotides are TGTGCCATCAGTGAGTCGGCCCGGCCCCAGCATTTT.